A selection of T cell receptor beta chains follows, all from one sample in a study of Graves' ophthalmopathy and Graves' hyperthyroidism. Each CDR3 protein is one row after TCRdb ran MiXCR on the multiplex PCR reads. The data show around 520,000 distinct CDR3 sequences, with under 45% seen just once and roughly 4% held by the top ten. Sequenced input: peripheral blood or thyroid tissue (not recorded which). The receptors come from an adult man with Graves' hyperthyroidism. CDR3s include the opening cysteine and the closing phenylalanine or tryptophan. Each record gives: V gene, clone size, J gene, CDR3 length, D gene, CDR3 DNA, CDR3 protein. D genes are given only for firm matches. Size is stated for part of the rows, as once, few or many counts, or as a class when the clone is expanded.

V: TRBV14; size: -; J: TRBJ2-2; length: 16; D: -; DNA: TGTGCCAGCAGCCAGACAGGAGGGAGAGGGACCGGGGAGCTGTTTTTT; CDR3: CASSQTGGRGTGELFF
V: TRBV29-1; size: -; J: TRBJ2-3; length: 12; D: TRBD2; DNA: TGCAGCGCAAAGCGGGGGATAGATACGCAGTATTTT; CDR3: CSAKRGIDTQYF
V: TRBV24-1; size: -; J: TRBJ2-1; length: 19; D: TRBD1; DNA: TGTGCCACCAGTGGTCCCGGGACAGTGCTGGAAAGTTCCTACAATGAGCAGTTCTTC; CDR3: CATSGPGTVLESSYNEQFF
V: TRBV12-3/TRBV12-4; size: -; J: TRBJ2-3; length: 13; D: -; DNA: TGTGCCAGCAGTTTTTGGGCCACAGATACGCAGTATTTT; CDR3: CASSFWATDTQYF
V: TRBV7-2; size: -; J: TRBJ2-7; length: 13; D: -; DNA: TGTGCCAGCAGCTTAAGGGCCAACTACGAGCAGTACTTC; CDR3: CASSLRANYEQYF
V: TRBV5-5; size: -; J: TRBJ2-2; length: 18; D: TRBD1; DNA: TGTGCCAGCAGCGCCCCCTCTGCTATAGGGGGCCACACCGGGGAGCTGTTTTTT; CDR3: CASSAPSAIGGHTGELFF
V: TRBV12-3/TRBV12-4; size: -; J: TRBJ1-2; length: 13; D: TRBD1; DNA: TGTGCCAGCAGTTTACTGGGACAGCGAGGCTACGCCTTC; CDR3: CASSLLGQRGYAF
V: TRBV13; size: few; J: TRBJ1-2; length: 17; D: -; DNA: TGTGCCAGCAGCTTAAAGTCTCTTTGGCCTATCCAGGGAGGGTACACCTTC; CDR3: CASSLKSLWPIQGGYTF
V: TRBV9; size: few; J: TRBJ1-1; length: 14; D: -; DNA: TGTGCCAGCAGCGCACACAGGGACGGGACTGAAGCTTTCTTT; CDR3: CASSAHRDGTEAFF
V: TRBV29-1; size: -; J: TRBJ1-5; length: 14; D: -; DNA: TGCAGCGTTGAGGAGGGCCCCGGCAATCAGCCCCAGCATTTT; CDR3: CSVEEGPGNQPQHF
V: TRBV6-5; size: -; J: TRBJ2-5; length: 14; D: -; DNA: TGTGCCAGCACCTACCTGGGATCAGAAGAGACCCAGTACTTC; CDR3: CASTYLGSEETQYF
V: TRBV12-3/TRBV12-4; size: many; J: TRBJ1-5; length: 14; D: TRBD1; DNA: TGTGCCAGCAGCTCGACAGGGTTTGGTCAGCCCCAGCATTTT; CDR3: CASSSTGFGQPQHF
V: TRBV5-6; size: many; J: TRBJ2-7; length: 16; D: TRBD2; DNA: TGTGCCAGCATCGGTGGGACTAGCGGGCGCGTCTACGAGCAGTACTTC; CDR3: CASIGGTSGRVYEQYF
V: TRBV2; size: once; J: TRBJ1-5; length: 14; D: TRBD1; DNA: TGTGCCAGCGGAGGGACAGTGAGCACAGATACGCAGCATTTT; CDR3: CASGGTVSTDTQHF
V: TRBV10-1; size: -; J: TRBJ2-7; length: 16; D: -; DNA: TGCGCCAGCAGTGATAGCGGTATCAGGAGCTCCTACGAGCAGTACTTC; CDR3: CASSDSGIRSSYEQYF
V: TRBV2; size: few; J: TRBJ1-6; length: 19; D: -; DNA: TGTGCCAGCAGTTTATTTGCGGGCAGGGGAAGCTCCTATAATTCACCCCTCCACTTT; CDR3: CASSLFAGRGSSYNSPLHF
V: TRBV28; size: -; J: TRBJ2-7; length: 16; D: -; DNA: TGTGCCAGCAGTTTAAGCGGGGGACAGAGACTCTACGAGCAGTACTTC; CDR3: CASSLSGGQRLYEQYF
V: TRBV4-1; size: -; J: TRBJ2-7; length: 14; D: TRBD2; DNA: TGCGCCAGCAGCCAGATGACTAGCAACCACGAGCAGTACTTC; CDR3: CASSQMTSNHEQYF
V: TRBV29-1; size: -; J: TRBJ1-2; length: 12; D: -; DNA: TGCAGCGTTCTTACAGGGTTCTATGGCTACACCTTC; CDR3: CSVLTGFYGYTF
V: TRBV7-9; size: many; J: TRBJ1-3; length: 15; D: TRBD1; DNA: TGTGCCAGCAACTCACAGGGGGGCTCTGGAAACACCATATATTTT; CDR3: CASNSQGGSGNTIYF
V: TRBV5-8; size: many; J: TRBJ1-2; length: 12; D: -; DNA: TGTGCCAGCAGCACCTGGGGCAGTGGCTACACCTTC; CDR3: CASSTWGSGYTF
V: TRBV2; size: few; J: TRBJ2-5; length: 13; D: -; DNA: TGTGCCAGCGACGGGACGAACCAAGAGACCCAGTACTTC; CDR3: CASDGTNQETQYF
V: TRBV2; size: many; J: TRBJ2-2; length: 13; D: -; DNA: TGTGCCAGCACCCAACTAGTCACCGGGGAGCTGTTTTTT; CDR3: CASTQLVTGELFF
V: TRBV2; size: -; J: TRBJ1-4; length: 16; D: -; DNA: TGTGCCAGCAGTTTGACGGCAAGTTCCTGGGGTGAAAAACTGTTTTTT; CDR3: CASSLTASSWGEKLFF
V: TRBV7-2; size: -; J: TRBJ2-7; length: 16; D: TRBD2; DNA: TGTGCCAGCAGCCCGCACCTGGCGGGACTAGTCGACGAGCAGTACTTC; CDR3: CASSPHLAGLVDEQYF
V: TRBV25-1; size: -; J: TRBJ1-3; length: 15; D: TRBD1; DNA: TGTGCCAGCAGTTCTGGGACAGGGATAGGAAACACCATATATTTT; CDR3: CASSSGTGIGNTIYF
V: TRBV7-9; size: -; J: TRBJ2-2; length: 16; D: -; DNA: TGTGCCAGCAGCCACCGCGGGGCTGGGTACACCGGGGAGCTGTTTTTT; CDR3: CASSHRGAGYTGELFF
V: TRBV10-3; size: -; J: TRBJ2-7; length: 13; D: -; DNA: TGTGCCAGCAAGCCTCGCGGAGCCTACGAGCAGTGCTTC; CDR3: CASKPRGAYEQCF
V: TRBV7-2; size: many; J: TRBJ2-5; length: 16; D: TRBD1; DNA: TGTGCCAGCAGCAAGGGGACAGGGACCATCCAAGAGACCCAGTACTTC; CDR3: CASSKGTGTIQETQYF
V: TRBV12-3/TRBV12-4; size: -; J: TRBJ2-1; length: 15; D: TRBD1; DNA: TGTGCCAGCAGCCGAAACAGGGGGCAGGTCAATGAGCAGTTCTTC; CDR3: CASSRNRGQVNEQFF
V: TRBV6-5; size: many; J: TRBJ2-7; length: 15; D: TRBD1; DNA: TGTGCCAGCAGTCCTACGGGACAGGGACTCTACGAGCAGTACTTC; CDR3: CASSPTGQGLYEQYF
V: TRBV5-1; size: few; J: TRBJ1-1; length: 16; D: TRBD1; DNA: TGCGCCAGCAGCTCAAGACAGGGGGGTTTGAACACTGAAGCTTTCTTT; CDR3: CASSSRQGGLNTEAFF
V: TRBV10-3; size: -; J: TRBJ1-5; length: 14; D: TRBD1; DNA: TGTGCCAGCAGTCGGACAGGGGGCAATCAGCTCCAGCATTTT; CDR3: CASSRTGGNQLQHF
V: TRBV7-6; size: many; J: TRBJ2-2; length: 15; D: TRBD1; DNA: TGTGCCAGCAGCCTAGGACAGGGTTTACCCGGGGAGCTGTTTTTT; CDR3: CASSLGQGLPGELFF
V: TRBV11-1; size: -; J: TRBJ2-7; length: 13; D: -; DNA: TGTGCTAGTCGAGAGGGAATAGGCTACGAGCAGTACTTC; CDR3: CASREGIGYEQYF
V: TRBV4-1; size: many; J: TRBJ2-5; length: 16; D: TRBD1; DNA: TGCGCCAGCAGCCCCCGCTGGACAGGGGGTAGAGAGACCCAGTACTTC; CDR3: CASSPRWTGGRETQYF
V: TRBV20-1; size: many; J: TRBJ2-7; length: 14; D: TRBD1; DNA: TGCAGTGCTAGAGATCCTACAGGGGGCTACGAGCAGTACTTC; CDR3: CSARDPTGGYEQYF
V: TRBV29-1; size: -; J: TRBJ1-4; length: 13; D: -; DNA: TGCAGCGTTGCGCCGGGGGGCGAGAGAAAACTGTTTTTT; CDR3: CSVAPGGERKLFF
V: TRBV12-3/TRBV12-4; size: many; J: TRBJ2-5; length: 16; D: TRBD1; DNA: TGTGCCAGCAGCCGAGCCGGGACAGCGTACCAAGAGACCCAGTACTTC; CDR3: CASSRAGTAYQETQYF
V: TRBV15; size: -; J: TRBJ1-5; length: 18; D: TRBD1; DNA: TGTGCCACCAGCAGAGCAGGGACAGGGACGGTTTTAGATCAGCCCCAGCATTTT; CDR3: CATSRAGTGTVLDQPQHF
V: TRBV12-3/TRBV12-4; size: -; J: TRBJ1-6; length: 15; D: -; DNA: TGTGCCAGCAGTTTATGGTCAGGGATAGGTTCACCCCTCCACTTT; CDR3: CASSLWSGIGSPLHF
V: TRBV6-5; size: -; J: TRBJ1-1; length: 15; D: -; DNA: TGTGCCAGCAGTTACAAAGGGTTCCTTAACACTGAAGCTTTCTTT; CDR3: CASSYKGFLNTEAFF
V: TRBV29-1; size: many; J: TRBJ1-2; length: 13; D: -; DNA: TGCAGCGTTGAAGTTGGAGGGGGAGATGGCTACACCTTC; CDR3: CSVEVGGGDGYTF
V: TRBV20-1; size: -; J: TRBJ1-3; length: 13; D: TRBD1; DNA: TGCAGTGCGGCACAGGGGGCTGGAAACACCATATATTTT; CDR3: CSAAQGAGNTIYF
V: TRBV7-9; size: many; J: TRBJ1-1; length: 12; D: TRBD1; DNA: TGTGCCAGCAGCGTAGGGACAGACGAAGCTTTCTTT; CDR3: CASSVGTDEAFF
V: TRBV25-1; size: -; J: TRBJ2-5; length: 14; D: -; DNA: TGTGCCAGCAGTGAACGATACTTCCAAGAGACCCAGTACTTC; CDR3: CASSERYFQETQYF
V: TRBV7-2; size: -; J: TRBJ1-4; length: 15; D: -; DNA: TGTGCCAGCAGCTCGGCGGCAGGGCTAGATGAAAAACTGTTTTTT; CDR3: CASSSAAGLDEKLFF
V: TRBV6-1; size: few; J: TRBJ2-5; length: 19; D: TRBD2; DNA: TGTGCCAGCAGGTCAGACCTGGGTCTAGCGGGAGCTAGGGGAGAGACCCAGTACTTC; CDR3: CASRSDLGLAGARGETQYF
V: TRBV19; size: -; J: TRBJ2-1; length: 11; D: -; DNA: TGTGCCAGCAGTATAGATCATGAGCAGTTCTTC; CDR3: CASSIDHEQFF
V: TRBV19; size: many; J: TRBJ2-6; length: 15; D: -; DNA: TGTGCCAGTAGTAACCTGGCCGGAGAGGCCAACGTCCTGACTTTC; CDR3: CASSNLAGEANVLTF
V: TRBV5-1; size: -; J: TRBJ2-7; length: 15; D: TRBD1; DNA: TGCGCCAGCAGCTTGGGAGGGGACAGTCACTACGAGCAGTACTTC; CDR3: CASSLGGDSHYEQYF
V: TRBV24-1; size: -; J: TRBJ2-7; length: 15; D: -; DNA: TGTGTCACCAGTGATCCGACCCGGGGCAGCTACGAGCAGTACTTC; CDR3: CVTSDPTRGSYEQYF